The 25 T cell receptor beta chains below all came from one sample that was sequenced in a study of blood T cell repertoires in COVID-19. The data were produced by immunoSEQ multiplex PCR, yet TCRdb's version contains in-frame clones alone and is incomplete. Of fewer than 250,000 clones in the sample, about 90% are singletons; the top ten hold roughly 2.7%. Sequenced sample: peripheral blood. The origin of the receptors is a man aged 30-40 years with COVID-19, enrolled during active disease.

The genes are TRBV3-1 (or the pseudogene TRBV3-2) and TRBJ2-7, with D perhaps matching TRBD2 (5 bases). The CDR3 contains 14 residues. V was shortened by 5 bases and J by 4 bases, with 15 bases between the two germline ends. Germline CDR1 is LGHDT and CDR2 is YNNKEL (reference sequence). CDR3 region: CASSKYGRGYEQYF. CDR3 in DNA: TGTGCCAGCAGCAAATACGGACGGGGATACGAGCAGTACTTC.

The gene calls are TRBV2 and TRBJ2-7; TRBD1 matches at 9 bases. V was pared by 6 bases and J by 6 bases, with 9 bases of the junction left unmatched. Germline V gene sequence: CDR1 SNHLY, CDR2 FYNNEI. This CDR3 spans 14 amino acids. The CDR3 reads CASRPRTGEGEQYF. The CDR3 DNA is TGTGCCAGCAGGCCTCGGACAGGGGAAGGCGAGCAGTACTTC.

This rearrangement joins TRBV6-6 to TRBJ1-2; D is undetermined. The CDR3 totals 14 residues. The V end lost 2 bases, the J end lost 5 bases, and 12 bases lay between the germline ends. The V gene's germline CDR1 is MNHNY and CDR2 SVGAGI (reference sequence). In nucleotides, the CDR3 is TGTGCCAGCAGTTACGGGCCCCTCCTTTATGGCTACACCTTC. Translated: CASSYGPLLYGYTF.

The CDR3 region is CASTPNAGFPEAFF. The CDR3 region has the DNA TGTGCCAGCACACCAAATGCGGGGTTCCCTGAAGCTTTCTTT. The gene calls are TRBV6-6 and TRBJ1-1; unclear D gene. Germline CDR1 reads MNHNY; CDR2 reads SVGAGI (reference sequence). The CDR3 has 14 amino acids. V lost 7 bases, J lost 6 bases, and 18 bases lay in between.

This clone was recorded only once. The chain couples TRBV30 to TRBJ2-7, with 11 bases matching TRBD2. The junction had 4 bases not matched to a gene; V was cut back by 7 bases and J by 2 bases. Germline V lookup: CDR1 GTSNPN, CDR2 SVGIG (reference sequence). The CDR3 covers 13 residues. CDR3 DNA sequence: TGTGCCTTGAGACTAGCGGGGCCCTACGAGCAGTACTTC. Amino acids: CALRLAGPYEQYF.

The chain carries TRBV6-4 and TRBJ1-6, with 9 bases identical to TRBD1. Germline V gene data show CDR1 as MRHNA and CDR2 as SNTAGT. V trimming: 4 bases; J trimming: 11 bases; junction bases outside the gene matches: 6. CDR3 length: 14 residues. CDR3 nucleotides: TGTGCCAGCAGTGCCACAGGGGGCGGGACACCCCTCCACTTT. Its translation is CASSATGGGTPLHF.

The V gene is TRBV5-6, the J gene TRBJ2-2, with a weak D call TRBD1 (5 bases). V was shortened by 4 bases and J by 4 bases, with 11 bases between the two germline ends. The CDR3 is 14 amino acids. Per germline, CDR1 SGHDT and CDR2 YYEEEE. CDR3 region: CASSLGEVTGELFF. CDR3 DNA: TGTGCCAGCAGCCTAGGGGAAGTCACCGGGGAGCTGTTTTTT.

The V call is TRBV28, the J call TRBJ1-3; 7 positions match TRBD1. The CDR3 has 15 amino acids. Looked up from germline, CDR1 is MDHEN and CDR2 is SYDVKM. Losses at the gene ends were 6 bases for V and 2 bases for J; bases not matched to a gene: 7. The CDR3 bases are TGTGCCAGCAGCCTAATCGACAGGGCTGGAAACACCATATATTTT. Translation: CASSLIDRAGNTIYF.

The V gene is TRBV18, the J gene TRBJ1-3, with D perhaps TRBD1 (5 bases). Trimming pared 6 bases from V and 0 bases from J, leaving 12 bases between. CDR1 is KGHSH and CDR2 is LQKENI in the germline V gene. This CDR3 comprises 15 residues. The CDR3 region is CASSHDSASGNTIYF. Here the CDR3 DNA reads TGTGCCAGCTCCCACGACAGTGCCTCTGGAAACACCATATATTTT. Combining the CDR3 with reference TRBV18 and TRBJ1-3 gives the whole variable domain NAGVMQNPRHLVRRRGQEARLRCSPMKGHSHVYWYRQLPEEGLKFMVYLQKENIIDESGMPKERFSAEFPKEGPSILRIQQVVRGDSAAYFCASSHDSASGNTIYFGEGSWLTVV.

This chain links TRBV28 with TRBJ1-5; D uncertain. The CDR3 runs to 14 residues. Germline CDR1 is MDHEN and CDR2 is SYDVKM. Trimming removed 10 bases at V and 0 bases at J, with 13 bases between. The CDR3 DNA reads as TGTGCCACCTGGCTGGTAAATAGCAATCAGCCCCAGCATTTT. It codes for CATWLVNSNQPQHF.

V gene TRBV28 combines with J gene TRBJ1-5, with TRBD1 identical over 8 bases. After removal of 3 bases from V and 7 bases from J, the junction contained 8 bases not matched to a gene. Germline CDR1 and CDR2: MDHEN and SYDVKM. The CDR3 has 15 residues. CDR3 loop: CASSFQGAPWQPQHF. CDR3 DNA sequence: TGTGCCAGCAGTTTTCAGGGGGCGCCCTGGCAGCCCCAGCATTTT.

V and J are TRBV7-7 and TRBJ2-7; 8 nucleotides align to TRBD1. The CDR3 covers 16 residues. V trimming: 5 bases; J trimming: 7 bases; junction bases outside the gene matches: 16. CDR1 SSHAT and CDR2 FNYEAQ come from the germline V gene (reference sequence). CDR3 DNA: TGTGCCAGCAGCCCGAGACCCGGGACAGGTCTGGCGGAGCAGTACTTC. It encodes CASSPRPGTGLAEQYF.

V gene TRBV25-1 combines with J gene TRBJ1-6, with a tentative D call TRBD1 (6 bases). Per the germline V gene, CDR1 is MGHDK and CDR2 is SYGVNS. Trimming took 4 bases from V and 9 from J, leaving 10 bases between them. The CDR3 length is 13 residues. CDR3 residues: CASSAYRASPLHF. The CDR3 DNA reads as TGTGCCAGCAGTGCCTACAGGGCTTCACCCCTCCACTTT.

The chain joins TRBV7-2 to TRBJ1-5, with 9 bases fitting TRBD1. Germline lookup yields CDR1 SGHTA and CDR2 FQGNSA. The ends lost 4 bases at V and 5 bases at J; junction bases unmatched: 6. CDR3 length: 15 residues. CDR3 protein: CASSSQQGAHQPQHF. CDR3 DNA sequence: TGTGCCAGCAGCTCCCAACAGGGGGCCCATCAGCCCCAGCATTTT.

The chain couples TRBV5-1 to TRBJ2-3; D ambiguous. V lost 4 bases and J 3 bases, leaving 6 bases between the germline ends. The CDR3 length is 12 residues. Germline V gene data show CDR1 as SGHRS and CDR2 as YFSETQ. CDR3 protein: CASSPPTDTQYF. Written as DNA, the CDR3 is TGCGCCAGCAGCCCTCCTACAGATACGCAGTATTTT.

The chain has TRBV6-5 and TRBJ1-3; weak D call: TRBD1 (5 bases). Trimming removed 4 bases from V and 2 bases from J, with 12 bases in between. In germline, CDR1 is MNHEY, CDR2 SVGAGI. The CDR3 has 15 amino acids. Written as DNA, the CDR3 is TGTGCCAGCAGTTCAACTGGACAAACTGGAAACACCATATATTTT. Translating it yields CASSSTGQTGNTIYF.

The chain is built from TRBV7-8 and TRBJ2-7, with 11 positions matching TRBD1. V shed 1 base, J shed 6 bases, and the junction held 5 bases outside the gene matches. Germline loops: CDR1 SGHVS, CDR2 FQNEAQ. The CDR3 sequence is 15 residues long. In DNA form, the CDR3 reads TGTGCCAGCAGCTTAGTAGGACAGGGGGCGGGCGAGCAGTACTTC. This codes for CASSLVGQGAGEQYF.

The chain combines TRBV6-5 with TRBJ1-2, with a tentative D call TRBD1 (5 bases). Germline V gives CDR1 MNHEY, CDR2 SVGAGI. Trimming removed 6 bases at V and 6 bases at J, with 14 bases between. This CDR3 has 13 amino acids. The DNA for the CDR3 is TGTGCCAGCAGACCTGACAGTAGGAATGGCTACACCTTC. It encodes CASRPDSRNGYTF.

The chain has TRBV28 and TRBJ1-2; TRBD1 matches 10 bases. Germline CDR1 reads MDHEN; CDR2 reads SYDVKM. The V and J ends lost 5 bases and 1 base, in that order; junction bases with no gene match: 13. This CDR3 has 18 residues. CDR3 in amino acids: CASSPRIGTGVHNYGYTF. The CDR3 DNA reads TGTGCCAGCAGTCCTAGGATCGGGACAGGGGTACATAACTATGGCTACACCTTC.

The chain links TRBV5-8 to TRBJ1-2; the D is unclear. The V end lost 3 bases, the J end lost 2 bases, and 14 bases lay between the germline ends. This CDR3 has 15 residues. Germline V gene lookup returns CDR1 SGHTS and CDR2 YDEGEE. Here the CDR3 reads CASSSLRSGNYGYTF. DNA of the CDR3: TGTGCCAGCAGCTCCCTCAGGAGCGGGAACTATGGCTACACCTTC.

The CDR3 sequence: CASSQDPREWELFF. CDR3 in DNA: TGCGCCAGCAGCCAAGATCCGAGGGAGTGGGAGCTGTTTTTT. The chain has TRBV4-1 and TRBJ2-2; tentatively, D is TRBD2 (5 bases). CDR1 and CDR2 (germline): MGHRA, YSYEKL. V was pared by 0 bases and J by 9 bases, with 11 bases between. CDR3 size: 14 residues.

V is TRBV19 and J is TRBJ1-6; perhaps TRBD1 as D (6 bases). The CDR3 consists of 16 residues. The V gene's germline CDR1 is LNHDA and CDR2 SQIVND (reference sequence). V was pared by 6 bases and J by 2 bases, with 14 bases between. CDR3 sequence reads: CASSKNRDTYNSPLHF. The CDR3 DNA sequence: TGTGCCAGTAGCAAAAACCGGGACACCTATAATTCACCCCTCCACTTT.

This chain links TRBV5-1 with TRBJ1-6; 7 bases fit TRBD1. This CDR3 has 16 residues. Trimming cost V 4 bases and J 5 bases; bases outside gene matches: 9. Germline V gene data show CDR1 as SGHRS and CDR2 as YFSETQ. CDR3 coding DNA: TGCGCCAGCAGCGAAACCGGGACAGCAAATAATTCACCCCTCCACTTT. Encoded protein: CASSETGTANNSPLHF.

The chain employs TRBV12-5 and TRBJ1-5; D gene uncertain. CDR1 and CDR2 (germline): LGHNT, FRNRAP. The CDR3 covers 13 residues. The V end lost 3 bases, the J end lost 4 bases, and 7 bases lay between the germline ends. CDR3: CASGLEENQPQHF. In DNA form, the CDR3 reads TGTGCTAGTGGTTTAGAGGAAAATCAGCCCCAGCATTTT.

The chain uses TRBV7-8 and TRBJ2-1, with D perhaps TRBD1 (5 bases). Trimming removed 2 bases at V and 1 base at J, with 9 bases between. CDR3 length: 15 residues. Looked up from germline, CDR1 is SGHVS and CDR2 is FQNEAQ. CDR3 sequence: CASSLRQNSYNEQFF. In nucleotides, the CDR3 is TGTGCCAGCAGCTTAAGACAGAATTCCTACAATGAGCAGTTCTTC.